Following are 25 T cell receptor beta chains from one sample sequenced in a study of cytomegalovirus exposure and HLA in healthy donors. The protocol was immunoSEQ multiplex PCR, while the TCRdb copy is restricted to in-frame clones and leaves out a portion. This repertoire shows about 150,000 clones, 70% to 90% found once; its top ten account for about 3.1%. The source material was PBMCs. The origin of the receptors is a young woman in good health and CMV-seropositive.

This chain uses TRBV10-2 with TRBJ1-4; possible D gene TRBD1, 5 bases. The CDR3 totals 16 residues. Trimming pared 1 base from V and 0 bases from J, leaving 9 bases between. The V gene's germline CDR1 is WSHSY and CDR2 SAAADI. CDR3 protein: CASSEWGEATNEKLFF. The CDR3 DNA is TGCGCCAGCAGTGAGTGGGGGGAAGCAACTAATGAAAAACTGTTTTTT.

The chain is built from TRBV29-1 and TRBJ2-7; 10 bases are shared with TRBD1. The CDR3 is 14 residues long. The V gene's germline CDR1 is SQVTM and CDR2 ANQGSEA. The J segment lost 0 bases and the V segment lost 4 bases, leaving 3 bases of the junction unmatched. In DNA, the CDR3 is TGCAGCGTTGGGACAGGGGGGGTCTCCTACGAGCAGTACTTC. Protein sequence: CSVGTGGVSYEQYF.

This clone was detected once. This chain links TRBV5-1 with TRBJ2-1; 15 nucleotides agree with TRBD2. With V trimmed by 7 bases and J by 3 bases, 5 bases remained unmatched. The CDR3 length is 16 residues. Looked up from germline, CDR1 is SGHRS and CDR2 is YFSETQ. In DNA form, the CDR3 reads TGCGCCAGCGGACTAGCGGGAGGGCCAAGCTACAATGAGCAGTTCTTC. Residues: CASGLAGGPSYNEQFF.

The rearrangement joins TRBV2 to TRBJ2-5; TRBD1 aligns across 7 bases. V shed 8 bases, J shed 2 bases, and the junction held 11 bases outside the gene matches. Germline V CDR1 and CDR2: SNHLY, FYNNEI. The CDR3 consists of 15 residues. The CDR3 protein is CASWAGQAWQETQYF. CDR3 coding DNA: TGTGCCAGCTGGGCAGGACAGGCGTGGCAAGAGACCCAGTACTTC.

The CDR3, as DNA: TGTGCCAGCAGCCTCAGCGGGAGGGGCGACACCGGGGAGCTGTTTTTT. Translating gives CASSLSGRGDTGELFF. This chain connects TRBV11-1 to TRBJ2-2; 10 nucleotides line up with TRBD2. CDR1 is SGHAT and CDR2 is FQDESV in the germline V gene (reference sequence). The V and J ends lost 5 bases and 3 bases, in that order; junction bases with no gene match: 6. The CDR3 runs to 16 residues. Drawing the rest from reference TRBV11-1 and TRBJ2-2, the complete variable domain is EAEVAQSPRYKITEKSQAVAFWCDPISGHATLYWYRQILGQGPELLVQFQDESVVDDSQLPKDRFSAERLKGVDSTLKIQPAELGDSAMYLCASSLSGRGDTGELFFGEGSRLTVL.

J is TRBJ2-5 and V is TRBV5-1; 11 nucleotides align to TRBD1. Per germline, CDR1 SGHRS and CDR2 YFSETQ. The trim removed 10 bases at V and 5 bases at J, leaving 19 bases unmatched. The CDR3 contains 17 residues. CDR3 in amino acids: CAAYTYGGQGARETQYF. CDR3 coding DNA: TGCGCCGCGTACACTTATGGAGGACAGGGGGCGCGGGAGACCCAGTACTTC.

This clone is medium-sized in the sample. The V call is TRBV6-4, the J call TRBJ2-1; 11 bases fit TRBD2. Germline V gives CDR1 MRHNA, CDR2 SNTAGT. The CDR3 loop spans 15 amino acids. Trimming at V came to 3 bases and at J to 4 bases, leaving 2 bases not matched to a gene. Written as DNA, the CDR3 is TGTGCCAGCAGTGAGACTAGCGGGACTTACAATGAGCAGTTCTTC. This translates into CASSETSGTYNEQFF.

The chain couples TRBV11-3 to TRBJ1-1; TRBD1 matches at 10 bases. The germline gives CDR1 SGHNT, CDR2 YENEEA. Losses at the gene ends were 2 bases for V and 5 bases for J; bases not matched to a gene: 5. The CDR3 runs 15 residues. CDR3 in amino acids: CASSLSRTGGTEAFF. In DNA form, the CDR3 reads TGTGCCAGCAGCTTAAGTCGGACAGGGGGAACTGAAGCTTTCTTT.

This sequence joins TRBV7-3 and TRBJ1-1, with D perhaps TRBD1 (5 bases). The germline V gene has CDR1 SGHTA and CDR2 FQGTGA. CDR3 length equals 14 residues. Trimming removed 4 bases at V and 4 bases at J, with 13 bases between. The CDR3 DNA is TGTGCCAGCAGCTCCTCAGGGAATCCCACTGAAGCTTTCTTT. This sequence encodes CASSSSGNPTEAFF.

On this clone: The junction departs from the called germline gene at one end, perhaps through a read error. The chain has TRBV6-1 and TRBJ2-2; 9 nucleotides line up with TRBD1. This CDR3 is built from 16 residues. Per the germline V gene, CDR1 is MNHNS and CDR2 is SASEGT. As DNA, the CDR3 is TGTGCCACCAGTGATCCCGGGACAGGGACCACCGGGGAGCTGTTTTTT. Its protein product is CATSDPGTGTTGELFF.

The chain recombines TRBV6-1 with TRBJ2-7, with 8 nucleotides matching TRBD2. Trimming cost V 4 bases and J 5 bases; bases outside gene matches: 7. CDR1 MNHNS and CDR2 SASEGT come from the germline V gene. This CDR3 has 14 amino acids. In DNA form, the CDR3 reads TGTGCCAGCAGTGGCGGGACTAGGGGGGACGAGCAGTACTTC. This sequence encodes CASSGGTRGDEQYF.

The chain carries TRBV19 and TRBJ2-7; 9 bases align to TRBD1. The CDR3 runs to 15 residues. Unmatched junction bases numbered 5, after V lost 3 bases and J lost 2 bases. In germline, CDR1 is LNHDA, CDR2 SQIVND (reference sequence). CDR3 protein: CASSMGTGRTYEQYF. The DNA for the CDR3 is TGTGCCAGTAGTATGGGGACAGGGAGGACCTACGAGCAGTACTTC. The complete variable domain, with remaining parts taken from reference TRBV19 and TRBJ2-7, reads DGGITQSPKYLFRKEGQNVTLSCEQNLNHDAMYWYRQDPGQGLRLIYYSQIVNDFQKGDIAEGYSVSREKKESFPLTVTSAQKNPTAFYLCASSMGTGRTYEQYFGPGTRLTVT.

V is TRBV6-6 and J is TRBJ2-2; 7 bases fit TRBD2. Germline V gives CDR1 MNHNY, CDR2 SVGAGI (reference sequence). The CDR3 extends over 15 amino acids. Losses at the gene ends were 7 bases for V and 3 bases for J; bases not matched to a gene: 8. CDR3 nucleotide sequence: TGTGCCAGCATTCAAGCGGCGGGAGACACCGGGGAGCTGTTTTTT. Its protein product is CASIQAAGDTGELFF.

The chain links TRBV28 to TRBJ2-7; D gene ambiguous. The V gene lost 1 base and the J gene lost 2 bases, with 6 bases spanning the gap. Per the germline V gene, CDR1 is MDHEN and CDR2 is SYDVKM. The CDR3 contains 13 residues. This chain's CDR3 is CASSLYSPYEQYF. CDR3 nucleotide sequence: TGTGCCAGCAGTTTATACTCGCCCTACGAGCAGTACTTC.

This rearrangement joins TRBV6-5 to TRBJ2-2; TRBD1 aligns across 11 bases. CDR3 size: 15 residues. The germline gives CDR1 MNHEY, CDR2 SVGAGI. J gave up 6 bases and V 5 bases, and 5 bases lay outside the gene matches. CDR3 region: CASSAGTGGAGELFF. The CDR3 DNA reads TGTGCCAGCAGTGCCGGGACAGGGGGTGCCGGGGAGCTGTTTTTT.

The rearrangement uses TRBV5-1 and TRBJ2-7, with TRBD2 matching over 7 bases. Trimming took 4 bases from V and 2 from J; bases not matched to a gene: 18. CDR3 length: 18 amino acids. Germline-derived CDR1 and CDR2 are SGHRS and YFSETQ. The CDR3: CASSRGMSGSGATYEQYF. Written as DNA, the CDR3 is TGCGCCAGCAGCAGGGGAATGTCGGGGAGCGGGGCGACCTACGAGCAGTACTTC.

This chain uses TRBV30 with TRBJ1-3; TRBD1 is a possible D gene (6 bases). The CDR3 runs 13 residues. The germline V gene has CDR1 GTSNPN and CDR2 SVGIG (reference sequence). V was shortened by 5 bases and J by 1 base, with 9 bases between the two germline ends. CDR3 nucleotide sequence: TGTGCCTGGGCAACAGGGTCTGGAAACACCATATATTTT. It encodes CAWATGSGNTIYF.

The V gene is TRBV27, the J gene TRBJ2-3, with 8 bases aligning to TRBD2. CDR3 size: 16 residues. Germline trimming cut 6 bases from V and 3 bases from J; bases unmatched to any gene: 11. Germline-derived CDR1 and CDR2 are MNHEY and SMNVEV (reference sequence). The CDR3 loop is CASRTGAGAGTDTQYF. The CDR3, as DNA: TGTGCCAGCAGGACAGGAGCGGGAGCTGGGACAGATACGCAGTATTTT.

V is TRBV5-1 and J is TRBJ1-2; unclear D gene. The V gene lost 1 base and the J gene lost 8 bases, with 9 bases spanning the gap. From germline, CDR1 is SGHRS and CDR2 YFSETQ. This CDR3 is 12 amino acids long. CDR3 protein: CASSLYELGYTF. Here the CDR3 DNA reads TGCGCCAGCAGCTTGTATGAACTGGGCTACACCTTC.

This clone was seen only once. The chain recombines TRBV11-3 with TRBJ2-3; no firm D call. The V end was cut by 5 bases, the J end by 0 bases, with 9 bases between. CDR1 and CDR2 (germline): SGHNT, YENEEA. The CDR3 sequence is 14 residues long. The CDR3 protein is CASSPFTSTDTQYF. CDR3 bases: TGTGCCAGCAGCCCATTTACTAGCACAGATACGCAGTATTTT.

The V call is TRBV19, the J call TRBJ2-2; 7 bases match TRBD1. Trimming removed 5 bases from V and 4 bases from J; junction bases left unmatched: 10. Germline loops: CDR1 LNHDA, CDR2 SQIVND (reference sequence). This CDR3 region has 16 residues. The CDR3 region has the DNA TGTGCCAGTAGTGCACCGCAGGGGGTCGGCACCGGGGAGCTGTTTTTT. It encodes CASSAPQGVGTGELFF. The whole variable domain, remainder taken from reference TRBV19 and TRBJ2-2, is DGGITQSPKYLFRKEGQNVTLSCEQNLNHDAMYWYRQDPGQGLRLIYYSQIVNDFQKGDIAEGYSVSREKKESFPLTVTSAQKNPTAFYLCASSAPQGVGTGELFFGEGSRLTVL.

The genes are TRBV12-5 and TRBJ1-2; 10 bases match TRBD1. The trim removed 5 bases at V and 5 bases at J, leaving 2 bases unmatched. The CDR3 has 13 residues. The V gene's germline CDR1 is LGHNT and CDR2 FRNRAP. The CDR3 is CASGEGQGYGYTF. The CDR3 DNA sequence: TGTGCTAGTGGTGAGGGACAGGGGTATGGCTACACCTTC.

The J gene is TRBJ2-1, the V gene TRBV6-1, with 8 bases matching TRBD2. J gave up 5 bases and V 6 bases, and 3 bases lay outside the gene matches. CDR3 length equals 13 residues. Germline loops: CDR1 MNHNS, CDR2 SASEGT. The CDR3, as DNA: TGTGCCAGCAGCCGTAGCGGGGACAATGAGCAGTTCTTC. Translated, it gives CASSRSGDNEQFF.

This chain connects TRBV29-1 to TRBJ1-4, with TRBD1 matching over 7 bases. The CDR3 contains 12 residues. The ends lost 8 bases at V and 7 bases at J; junction bases unmatched: 7. CDR1 is SQVTM, CDR2 ANQGSEA, per germline. The CDR3 nucleotides read TGCAGCTACCGACAGGGAGGTGAAAAACTGTTTTTT. Residues: CSYRQGGEKLFF.

The V call is TRBV2, the J call TRBJ2-1; weak D call: TRBD1 (6 bases). Germline V lookup: CDR1 SNHLY, CDR2 FYNNEI. The V gene lost 10 bases and the J gene lost 4 bases, with 17 bases spanning the gap. The CDR3 runs to 14 residues. The CDR3 spells CANKQDSAYNEQFF. CDR3 bases: TGTGCCAACAAACAGGACAGCGCATACAATGAGCAGTTCTTC. The full variable domain, rest sourced from reference TRBV2 and TRBJ2-1, is EPEVTQTPSHQVTQMGQEVILRCVPISNHLYFYWYRQILGQKVEFLVSFYNNEISEKSEIFDDQFSVERPDGSNFTLKIRSTKLEDSAMYFCANKQDSAYNEQFFGPGTRLTVL.